This T cell receptor beta chain was retrieved from a study of CXCR3-negative and CXCR3-positive naive CD8 T cells. Study-wide points: For CXCR3-positive naive cells, TRB CDR3s were more hydrophobic than those of CXCR3-negative naive cells.

In regard to this clonotype: As yet, its antigen is unknown.

The germline CDR1 and CDR2 sequences are DFQATT and SNEGSKA (reference sequence). This CDR3 is 14 amino acids long. cDNA libraries for TRB were generated by 5' RACE incorporating UMI labels. TCRdb reprocessed the 5' RACE reads, keeping one entry per CDR3 protein, no DNA. There are 55,000 to 75,000 distinct CDR3 sequences in the sample, with approximately 0.74% held by the top ten. Sequenced input: naive CXCR3+ CD8+ T cells from blood. Subset given: CD45RO-CCR7+CD27+CD95- naive CD8+ T cells expressing CXCR3 (TNR3+). This TCR was recovered from a human donor in good health. Some clones in this sample may be carry-over from other donors' samples. The rearrangement joins TRBV20-1 to TRBJ2-2. Here the CDR3 reads CSARVLANTGELFF.